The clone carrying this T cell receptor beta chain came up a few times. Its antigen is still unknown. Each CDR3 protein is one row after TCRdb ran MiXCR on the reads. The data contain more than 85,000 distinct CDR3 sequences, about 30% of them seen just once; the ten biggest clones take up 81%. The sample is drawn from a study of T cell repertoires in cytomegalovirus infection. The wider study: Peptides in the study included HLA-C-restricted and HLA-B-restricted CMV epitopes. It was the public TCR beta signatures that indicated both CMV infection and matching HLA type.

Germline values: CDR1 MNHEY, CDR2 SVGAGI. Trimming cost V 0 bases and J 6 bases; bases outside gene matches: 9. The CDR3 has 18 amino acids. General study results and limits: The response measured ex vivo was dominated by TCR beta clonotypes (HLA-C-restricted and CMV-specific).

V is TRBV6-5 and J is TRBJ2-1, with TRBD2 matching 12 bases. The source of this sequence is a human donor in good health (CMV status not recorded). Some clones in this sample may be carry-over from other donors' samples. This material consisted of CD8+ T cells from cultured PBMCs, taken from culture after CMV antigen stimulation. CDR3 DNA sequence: TGTGCCAGCAGTTACTCGACCCCAACTAGCGGGGGGTTCAATGAGCAGTTCTTC. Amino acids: CASSYSTPTSGGFNEQFF.